This TCR beta chain was observed in a study of T-cell reconstitution after alpha-beta-depleted transplantation in children. The table lists this clonotype with a few counts. The TCRbeta library incorporated unique molecular identifiers. From the PCR reads, TCRdb called clonotypes with MiXCR, one entry per CDR3 protein. The data contain some 520,000 distinct CDR3 sequences, around a third of them seen just once; the ten biggest clones take up 2% to 2.5%. This CDR3 has 14 residues. Germline lookup yields CDR1 SGDLS and CDR2 YYNGEE. V lost 3 bases, J lost 5 bases, and 14 bases lay in between. Specimen: PBMCs from the stem cell graft donor, collected from the stem cell graft. The V gene is TRBV9, the J gene TRBJ2-5, with D maybe TRBD1 (6 bases). This clonotype was sampled from a human donor who donated a stem cell graft to a child with aplastic anemia. The CDR3 DNA is TGTGCCAGCAGCGCCTCAGGGGCGCTGGAGACCCAGTACTTC. The encoded protein is CASSASGALETQYF.